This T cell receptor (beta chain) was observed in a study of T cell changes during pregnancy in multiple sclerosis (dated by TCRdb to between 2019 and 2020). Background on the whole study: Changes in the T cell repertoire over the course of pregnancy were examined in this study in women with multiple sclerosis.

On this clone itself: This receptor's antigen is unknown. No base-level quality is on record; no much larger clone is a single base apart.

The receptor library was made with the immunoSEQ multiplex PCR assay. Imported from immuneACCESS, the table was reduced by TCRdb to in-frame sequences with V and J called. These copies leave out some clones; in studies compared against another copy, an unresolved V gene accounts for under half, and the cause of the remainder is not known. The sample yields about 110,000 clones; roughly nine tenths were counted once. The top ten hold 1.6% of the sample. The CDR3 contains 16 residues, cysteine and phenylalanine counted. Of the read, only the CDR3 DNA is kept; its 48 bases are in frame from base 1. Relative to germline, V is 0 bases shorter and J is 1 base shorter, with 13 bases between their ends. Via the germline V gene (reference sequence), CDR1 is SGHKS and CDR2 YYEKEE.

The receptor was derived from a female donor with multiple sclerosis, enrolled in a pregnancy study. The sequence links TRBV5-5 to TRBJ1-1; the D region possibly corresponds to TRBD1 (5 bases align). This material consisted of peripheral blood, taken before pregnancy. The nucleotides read TGTGCCAGCAGCTTGGTACCAGGCCAGGGGAACACTGAAGCTTTCTTT. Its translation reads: CASSLVPGQGNTEAFF.